Below are 18 T cell receptor beta chains sequenced from a single sample in a study of T-cell reconstitution after alpha-beta-depleted transplantation in children (dated by TCRdb to about 2016). The treatment or condition label, read with the paper, signifies: allogeneic hematopoietic cell transplantation with graft depleted of TCRalphabeta T cells and CD19 B cells. Preparation of the library involved PCR. TCRdb names Illumina HiSeq 2500 as the instrument used. To normalize quantification of the TCRbeta repertoire, the TCR libraries were built with molecular barcoding that relied on unique molecular identifiers. Using fastp trimming at Q25 and MiXCR clonotype assembly, TCRdb reanalyzed the public sequencing data and kept in-frame beta chains. Each record represents a unique CDR3 protein, reported with the most common genes and DNA among its rows. The sample table holds about 1,000,000 distinct CDR3 sequences, of which roughly 29% were seen once. Over 25% of the sample goes to the ten largest clones.

The sequences come from PBMCs, mostly from graft donor cells, collected 360 days after TCRalphabeta/CD19-depleted stem cell transplant. These receptors were obtained from a boy younger than two who had a stem cell transplant for SCID, so the T cells may come from the graft donor.

The genes are TRBV6-2 or TRBV6-3 and TRBJ2-7; D remains unclear. Trimming stripped 2 bases from V and 5 bases from J, with 4 bases between. The CDR3 is made up of 11 amino acids. CDR1 and CDR2 (germline): MNHEY, SVGEGT. CDR3 nucleotides: TGTGCCAGCAGTTACCGACACGAGCAGTACTTC. Amino acid sequence: CASSYRHEQYF.

The chain employs TRBV28 and TRBJ2-2; 7 bases match TRBD1. This CDR3 comprises 17 residues. Germline V gene sequence: CDR1 MDHEN, CDR2 SYDVKM. V trimming: 4 bases; J trimming: 7 bases; junction bases outside the gene matches: 15. As DNA, the CDR3 is TGTGCCAGCAGTTCGTCGGCTAAACAGGGGAGCGTCGGGGAGCTGTTTTTT. Translated: CASSSSAKQGSVGELFF.

This clonotype was observed a handful of times. V is TRBV6-1 and J is TRBJ1-2; TRBD1 agrees at 8 bases. Germline lookup yields CDR1 MNHNS and CDR2 SASEGT. Trimming took 2 bases from V and 4 from J; bases not matched to a gene: 6. The length of the CDR3 is 15 residues. CDR3 DNA: TGTGCCAGCAGTGAAAACGACAGGGGTGGCTATGGCTACACCTTC. Protein product: CASSENDRGGYGYTF.

This clonotype was counted at least ten times. The J gene is TRBJ1-4, the V gene TRBV27; D gene uncertain. Trimming cost V 3 bases and J 4 bases, with 6 bases left between them. The CDR3 covers 13 residues. Per the germline V gene, CDR1 is MNHEY and CDR2 is SMNVEV (reference sequence). For the CDR3, the DNA is TGTGCCAGCAGTTTCCGGGTTAATGAAAAACTGTTTTTT. Translated, it gives CASSFRVNEKLFF.

The genes are TRBV29-1 and TRBJ2-7; 10 bases line up with TRBD1. With V trimmed by 1 base and J by 2 bases, 5 bases remained unmatched. Per germline, CDR1 SQVTM and CDR2 ANQGSEA. The CDR3 consists of 15 residues. In DNA form, the CDR3 reads TGCAGCGTTGAAGGGGACAGGGGATTCCCCTACGAGCAGTACTTC. Its protein is CSVEGDRGFPYEQYF.

This CDR3 reads CASSLGGQSGELFF. The CDR3 DNA follows: TGTGCCAGCAGCTTGGGGGGGCAGTCCGGGGAGCTGTTTTTT. V usage is TRBV7-2 and J usage is TRBJ2-2, with a tentative D call TRBD2 (7 bases). CDR3 length: 14 amino acids. Deletions cut 3 bases from V and 6 bases from J, with 11 bases between. The germline gives CDR1 SGHTA, CDR2 FQGNSA.

This clonotype has a handful of counts. The V gene is TRBV20-1, the J gene TRBJ2-7; TRBD1 is a possible D gene (6 bases). This CDR3 has 14 residues. V dropped 5 bases and J dropped 1 base, with 15 bases sitting between them. The germline V gene encodes CDR1 DFQATT and CDR2 SNEGSKA (reference sequence). The CDR3 region has the DNA TGCAGTGCTCGAACATACAGGGCTTCCTACGAGCAGTACTTC. It translates to CSARTYRASYEQYF.

The chain uses TRBV7-3 and TRBJ2-3; 9 nucleotides align to TRBD2. J gave up 4 bases and V 4 bases, and 6 bases lay outside the gene matches. Per the germline V gene, CDR1 is SGHTA and CDR2 is FQGTGA. The CDR3 has 15 residues. The CDR3 loop reads CASSYGGGAPDTQYF. The CDR3 bases are TGTGCCAGCAGCTACGGCGGGGGGGCCCCAGATACGCAGTATTTT.

The CDR3 region is CASSPDRARGELFF. The CDR3 DNA follows: TGCGCCAGCAGCCCGGACAGGGCGAGAGGGGAGCTGTTTTTT. The chain is built from TRBV5-1 and TRBJ2-2, with TRBD1 matching 8 bases. Germline lookup yields CDR1 SGHRS and CDR2 YFSETQ. V was pared by 4 bases and J by 8 bases, with 7 bases of the junction left unmatched. The CDR3 has 14 amino acids.

This clonotype has more than one count but fewer than ten. V and J are TRBV20-1 and TRBJ2-7; 8 bases are shared with TRBD1. The V segment lost 1 base and the J segment 3 bases; nucleotides outside the gene matches: 2. CDR3 length: 13 residues. The germline gives CDR1 DFQATT, CDR2 SNEGSKA (reference sequence). CDR3 nucleotide sequence: TGCAGTGCTAGAGGGGGACAGGTCTACGAGCAGTACTTC. Translated, it gives CSARGGQVYEQYF.

J is TRBJ1-2 and V is TRBV20-1; D unclear. CDR3 length equals 14 residues. V lost 1 base to trimming and J lost 8 bases, with 17 bases between them. Germline CDR1 DFQATT, CDR2 SNEGSKA (reference sequence). The CDR3 region has the DNA TGCAGTGCTAGAGCTGGACGGTGGTGGGGAGGCTACACCTTC. This codes for CSARAGRWWGGYTF.

The chain combines TRBV6-1 with TRBJ2-2; D is perhaps TRBD2 (5 bases). The CDR3 is made up of 15 amino acids. V shed 5 bases and J shed 2 bases, with 12 bases lying between them. CDR1 and CDR2 (germline): MNHNS, SASEGT. The CDR3 loop is CASSQEARNTGELFF. The CDR3 DNA sequence: TGTGCCAGCAGTCAGGAGGCTCGAAACACCGGGGAGCTGTTTTTT.

This clonotype occurred a few times. The chain carries TRBV7-8 and TRBJ2-3; no definite D call. The CDR3 totals 13 residues. V lost 1 base and J 7 bases, leaving 9 bases between the germline ends. Germline CDR1 is SGHVS and CDR2 is FQNEAQ. The CDR3 DNA sequence: TGTGCCAGCAGCTTAGGGCAGAGACATACGCAGTATTTT. Translation: CASSLGQRHTQYF.

In this sample, this clonotype turned up a few times. J is TRBJ1-4 and V is TRBV12-3 or TRBV12-4, with 7 bases identical to TRBD1. V lost 6 bases, J lost 3 bases, and 4 bases stayed unmatched. This CDR3 is built from 14 residues. The CDR3 DNA is TGTGCCAGCAGCCGGGACAGATCTAATGAAAAACTGTTTTTT. This gives the protein CASSRDRSNEKLFF.

This chain links TRBV12-3 or TRBV12-4 with TRBJ2-7; 10 positions agree with TRBD1. After removal of 6 bases from V and 3 bases from J, the junction contained 2 bases not matched to a gene. The CDR3 has 13 amino acids. The CDR3 reads CASRWTGGYEQYF. The CDR3 DNA is TGTGCCAGCAGGTGGACAGGGGGCTACGAGCAGTACTTC.

CDR3 in amino acids: CASSLSLARGGETQYF. The CDR3 region has the DNA TGTGCCAGCTCACTTTCACTAGCCCGCGGGGGAGAGACCCAGTACTTC. The chain links TRBV18 to TRBJ2-5; 7 nucleotides match TRBD2. J lost 4 bases, V lost 4 bases, and 12 bases had no gene match. The CDR3 totals 16 residues. Germline lookup yields CDR1 KGHSH and CDR2 LQKENI.

There are a few counts of this clonotype. The chain links TRBV20-1 to TRBJ1-4; D is unclear. The V end was cut by 4 bases, the J end by 5 bases, with 2 bases between. Germline V CDR1 and CDR2: DFQATT, SNEGSKA (reference sequence). This CDR3 region has 10 residues. CDR3 sequence reads: CSAKNEKLFF. In nucleotides, the CDR3 is TGCAGTGCTAAGAATGAAAAACTGTTTTTT.

Only a few counts were recorded for this clonotype. This chain joins TRBV20-1 and TRBJ1-3; the D is unclear. V was trimmed by 6 bases and J by 4 bases, leaving 10 bases between them. CDR1 and CDR2 (germline): DFQATT, SNEGSKA (reference sequence). The CDR3 loop spans 12 amino acids. DNA for the CDR3: TGCAGTGCCCTATCCAAGGGAAACACCATATATTTT. It specifies CSALSKGNTIYF.